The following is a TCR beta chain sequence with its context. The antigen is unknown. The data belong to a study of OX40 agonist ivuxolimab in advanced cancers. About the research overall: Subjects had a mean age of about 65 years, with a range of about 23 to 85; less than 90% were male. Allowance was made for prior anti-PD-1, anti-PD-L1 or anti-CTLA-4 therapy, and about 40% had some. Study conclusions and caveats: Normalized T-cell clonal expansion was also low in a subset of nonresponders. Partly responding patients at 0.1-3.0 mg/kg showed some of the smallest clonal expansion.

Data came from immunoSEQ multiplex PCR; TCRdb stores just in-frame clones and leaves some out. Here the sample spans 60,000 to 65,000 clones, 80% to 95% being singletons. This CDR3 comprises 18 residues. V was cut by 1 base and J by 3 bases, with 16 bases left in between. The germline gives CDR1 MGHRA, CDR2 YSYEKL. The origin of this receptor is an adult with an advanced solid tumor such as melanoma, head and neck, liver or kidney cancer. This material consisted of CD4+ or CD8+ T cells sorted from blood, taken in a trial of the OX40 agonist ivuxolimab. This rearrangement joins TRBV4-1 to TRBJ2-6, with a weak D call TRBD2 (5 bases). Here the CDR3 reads CASSQGGGEVFGANVLTF. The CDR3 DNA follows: TGCGCCAGCAGCCAAGGCGGAGGAGAAGTCTTTGGGGCCAACGTCCTGACTTTC.